This T cell receptor beta chain was captured by sequencing in a study of radiotherapy plus CTLA-4 blockade in lung cancer. Study overall: Patients showed objective responses in approximately 17% of cases and disease control in under 40%.

Focal radiation plus CTLA-4 blockade with ipilimumab was given to patients with chemo-refractory metastatic non-small-cell lung cancer. Concerning this clone itself: Its antigen remains unknown.

Germline lookup yields CDR1 LNHDA and CDR2 SQIVND (reference sequence). The CDR3 has 13 amino acids. Trimming pared 5 bases from V and 5 bases from J, leaving 10 bases between. Whole-study findings and limits: Reportedly, early blood T cell clone dynamics best predicted response, with interferon-beta. Expansion of tumor-derived TCR clones was observed in blood after radiotherapy plus ipilimumab.

The data were produced by immunoSEQ multiplex PCR, yet TCRdb's version contains in-frame clones alone and is incomplete. The repertoire consists of roughly 55,000 clones, with around 68% occurring once and the leading ten covering approximately 8.6%. The material was peripheral blood, obtained from a patient treated with radiotherapy plus ipilimumab. The rearrangement joins TRBV19 to TRBJ1-5, with D tentatively TRBD1 (6 bases). The receptor was derived from a human donor with non-small cell lung cancer whose response to radiotherapy plus ipilimumab could not be evaluated. CDR3 region: CASSQGLHQPQHF. The CDR3 DNA is TGTGCCAGTAGTCAGGGGCTACATCAGCCCCAGCATTTT.